Reported below is one TCR beta chain. In its sample, this clonotype was seen many times. The antigen this receptor binds is unknown. No quality values exist for individual bases; no much larger clone is one base distant. The data originate from a study of regulatory T cells in long-lasting Graves disease (TCRdb year 2021). Looking at the study overall: In the newly diagnosed Graves' disease group, patients had been taking antithyroid drugs for less than 3 months. The study was registered as a clinical trial and conducted in China. Patients with persistent Graves' disease were compared with patients with newly diagnosed Graves' disease using TCR sequencing and RNA sequencing of peripheral blood. A total of some 35 samples underwent TCR sequencing, from about 13 patients with persistent Graves' disease and some 20 patients with newly diagnosed Graves' disease. Summary of the overall study and its limitations: The small sample size was acknowledged by the authors as a limitation that may reduce accuracy. TRBV28, TRBJ1-2 and TRBJ2-5 were preferentially used in persistent disease, while TRBV20-1 and TRBJ2-1 were favored in newly diagnosed disease. Sequencing and analysis were restricted to the TCR beta chain. Peripheral blood alone was examined, since thyroid tissue, which constituted the primary lesion, could not be accessed. A larger number of public clonotypes was shared among persistent patients (about 2,700) than among newly diagnosed patients (approximately 1,000). Compared with newly diagnosed patients, patients with persistent Graves' disease had lower TCR Shannon entropy and fewer highly expanded clones, which suggests clonal expansion.

CDR1 and CDR2 are read off the germline V gene (reference sequence) as LGHDT and YNNKEL. Relative to germline, V is 2 bases shorter and J is 1 base shorter, with 3 bases between their ends. The CDR3 measures 13 amino acids from cysteine to phenylalanine. The read is trimmed to its CDR3 DNA, 39 bases read in frame from base 1. The library was generated by multiplex PCR. The instrument was an Illumina HiSeq 4000. CDR3 regions were amplified by Arm-PCR with iRepertoire HTBI primers to construct TCR beta libraries. Gel purification was performed on PCR products prior to sequencing. As for the authors' bioinformatics: Gene usage analysis of CDR3 amino acid clonotypes used the approximately 62 TRBV and more than 13 TRBJ segments found across samples. COPE and FqMerger were used to merge filtered high-quality paired reads into contigs. BLAST was used to align contigs to the IMGT TRBV, TRBD and TRBJ reference genes, and CDR3 was defined following IMGT. Highly expanded clones were defined as clonotypes with a frequency above 0.1%. Shannon entropy served as the measure of repertoire diversity, while the Gini coefficient captured V-J evenness. Clonotypes shared by more than one individual were considered public. Using fastp at Q25 and MiXCR, TCRdb reprocessed the public reads and kept productive beta chains. Identical CDR3 protein sequences are pooled into one entry, listed with their most common genes and DNA. The V and J calls and clone size are TCRdb's, not the authors'. Counted in this sample were about half a million distinct CDR3 sequences; 12% of them appeared once. Almost 9% of the sample is in the top ten clones.

In the paper's terms, the time point label means: newly diagnosed GD, antithyroid drugs for less than 3 months. RNA was extracted from PBMCs in TRIzol for both TCR sequencing and RNA sequencing. The diagnosis of Graves' disease was made according to American Thyroid Association guidelines. Patients were recruited from an endocrinology department in Xi'an, China. Each patient gave roughly 8.4 milliliters of peripheral blood, collected in an EDTA anticoagulant tube. Ficoll Paque Plus density gradient separation was used to isolate PBMCs, and no further T cell sorting was performed. An Agilent 2100 Bioanalyzer and agarose gel were used to assess RNA quality, and a NanoDrop 2000 was used to measure RNA concentration. These data were likewise used in another study, on T cells in Graves' hyperthyroidism and ophthalmopathy. The second paper states: Stable Graves' hyperthyroidism was defined as the absence of progression to ophthalmopathy over 18 months of follow-up. Hyperthyroidism patients were aged 18 to 65 years and newly diagnosed, with disease duration of less than 2 months. Patients with uncontrolled infections, other autoimmune diseases, pregnancy or lactation were excluded. Diagnoses were based on clinical symptoms, serum thyroxine and TRAb, thyroid ultrasound and orbital computed tomography. The TCR CDR3 was subjected to a first round of RT-PCR using the HTBI primer set and the Qiagen OneStep RT-PCR kit. Most expanded thyroid clonotypes (frequency above 0.001) were also found in blood, which suggests that blood repertoires may mirror thyroid immune responses. A model built on a 13 V-J signature distinguished ophthalmopathy from stable hyperthyroidism, reaching roughly 88% sensitivity and about 81% specificity in cross-validation and 80%/75% in testing. In validation, the model predicted progression to ophthalmopathy with around 71% sensitivity and roughly 72% specificity, a median of approximately 6.5 months before onset. To identify TCR V-J signatures that set the groups apart, the researchers used a discovery cohort of 90 to 100 patients, made up of under 50 with Graves' ophthalmopathy and approximately 57 with stable Graves' hyperthyroidism. Prospective prediction of ophthalmopathy was tested in an independent validation cohort consisting of roughly 20 hyperthyroidism patients and 17 patients who later progressed to ophthalmopathy. The approximately 97 discovery patients were randomly divided into training and test sets at a 7:3 ratio. In addition, the study compared T-cell repertoires in thyroid tissue and in blood from roughly six Graves' hyperthyroidism patients. Following sampling, methimazole starting at 30 mg daily was given to hyperthyroidism patients, and high-dose intravenous methylprednisolone was given to ophthalmopathy patients. A second multiplex PCR round built the libraries, followed by size selection and purification. Sequencing of the libraries was done on an Illumina HiSeq2000 using paired-end 100 bp reads. SOAPnuke was used to process the raw data, with reads discarded if the reads contained adapters or uncalled bases, had a mean Phred below 15, or lacked an exact constant-primer or identifier match. High-quality paired reads were merged using COPE v1.2.5, and each unique nucleotide sequence was defined as a clonotype. Clonotypes were aligned to IMGT TRBV, TRBD and TRBJ reference segments using MiTCR v1.1. The analysis included only V-J combinations with a frequency above 0.0001, which together covered roughly 99% of the repertoires. A TCS score was defined as the ratio between F50 (clonal expansion) and ExV (chaos), using BLOSUM62-based TCRdist between CDR3 peptides within each V-J. Welch's t-statistics and random forest reduced 514 V-J features to 10 to 15, which were used in a naive Bayes classifier (R e1071). No statistical method was used to set the sample size in advance, and investigators knew the group allocation. TCR Vbeta CDR3 sequencing of approximately 140 peripheral blood samples (43 ophthalmopathy, around 80 hyperthyroidism and approximately 17 progressor patients) is reported in the paper.

The rearrangement combines TRBV3-1 with TRBJ1-3, with the D gene uncertain. The TCR sequence derives from a woman in her 30s with Graves disease. Donor details come from another sample of the same person, matched by shared clones. The specimen comprised peripheral blood mononuclear cells (PBMCs), sampled at new diagnosis, from a patient treated with antithyroid drugs. The CDR3 amino acid sequence is: CASSQLSGNTIYF. The bases are TGTGCCAGCAGCCAACTTTCTGGAAACACCATATATTTT.